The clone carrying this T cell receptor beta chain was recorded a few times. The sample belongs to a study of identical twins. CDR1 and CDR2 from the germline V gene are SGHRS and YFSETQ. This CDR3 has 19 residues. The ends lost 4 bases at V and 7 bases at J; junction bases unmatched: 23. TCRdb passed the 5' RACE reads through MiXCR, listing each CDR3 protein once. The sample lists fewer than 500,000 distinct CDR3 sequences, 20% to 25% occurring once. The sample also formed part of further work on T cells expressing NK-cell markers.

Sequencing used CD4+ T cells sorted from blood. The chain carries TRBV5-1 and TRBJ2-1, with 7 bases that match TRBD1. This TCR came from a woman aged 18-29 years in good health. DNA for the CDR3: TGCGCCAGCAGCACCACACTCCGCACCGGGACAGTTTCAGGGAATGAGCAGTTCTTC. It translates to CASSTTLRTGTVSGNEQFF.